The 5 T cell receptor beta chains listed next were all sequenced from one sample in a study of blood T cell repertoires in COVID-19. Clones were sequenced by immunoSEQ multiplex PCR, and TCRdb holds only the in-frame ones, with some missing. This sample carries tens of thousands of clones, 82% of them seen once, and the ten largest clones take about a fifth. The specimen was peripheral blood. All receptors derive from a human donor in a cohort sampled during active COVID-19.

Only one count was recorded for this clone. The V gene is TRBV6-5, the J gene TRBJ1-5; no reliable D call. Germline loops: CDR1 MNHEY, CDR2 SVGAGI. V was cut by 6 bases and J by 2 bases, with 14 bases left in between. This CDR3 spans 15 amino acids. CDR3 loop: CASRMGDVGNQPQHF. CDR3 DNA: TGTGCCAGCAGGATGGGAGACGTAGGCAATCAGCCCCAGCATTTT.

The genes are TRBV19 and TRBJ1-2, with D possibly TRBD1 on 5 matching bases. Per the germline V gene, CDR1 is LNHDA and CDR2 is SQIVND (reference sequence). The V gene lost 5 bases and the J gene lost 8 bases, with 18 bases spanning the gap. The CDR3 is made up of 14 amino acids. CDR3 nucleotide sequence: TGTGCCAGTAGTGCCCCGGGGGATAGAGGGGGCTACACCTTC. Translating it yields CASSAPGDRGGYTF.

The chain links TRBV27 to TRBJ1-5; 7 nucleotides match TRBD1. Germline V gene lookup returns CDR1 MNHEY and CDR2 SMNVEV (reference sequence). The CDR3 is made up of 13 amino acids. Losses at the gene ends were 5 bases for V and 5 bases for J; bases not matched to a gene: 3. CDR3 sequence (DNA): TGTGCCAGCAGTCGACAGGGCGATCAGCCCCAGCATTTT. This translates into CASSRQGDQPQHF.

The sample holds a few counts of this clone. V is TRBV29-1 and J is TRBJ1-1; 7 bases are shared with TRBD1. The CDR3 has 17 amino acids. CDR1 and CDR2 from the germline V gene are SQVTM and ANQGSEA. V dropped 0 bases and J dropped 1; count of bases not matched to a gene: 11. This chain's CDR3 is CSVEERGRLQGNTEAFF. CDR3 bases: TGCAGCGTTGAAGAGAGGGGGCGCCTCCAAGGGAACACTGAAGCTTTCTTT.

This clone turned up a few times. This chain uses TRBV19 with TRBJ2-3; D unresolved. The CDR3 has 12 residues. The V end lost 1 base, the J end lost 5 bases, and 4 bases lay between the germline ends. Germline loops: CDR1 LNHDA, CDR2 SQIVND (reference sequence). CDR3: CASSIGRDTQYF. CDR3 nucleotides: TGTGCCAGTAGTATAGGGAGAGATACGCAGTATTTT.